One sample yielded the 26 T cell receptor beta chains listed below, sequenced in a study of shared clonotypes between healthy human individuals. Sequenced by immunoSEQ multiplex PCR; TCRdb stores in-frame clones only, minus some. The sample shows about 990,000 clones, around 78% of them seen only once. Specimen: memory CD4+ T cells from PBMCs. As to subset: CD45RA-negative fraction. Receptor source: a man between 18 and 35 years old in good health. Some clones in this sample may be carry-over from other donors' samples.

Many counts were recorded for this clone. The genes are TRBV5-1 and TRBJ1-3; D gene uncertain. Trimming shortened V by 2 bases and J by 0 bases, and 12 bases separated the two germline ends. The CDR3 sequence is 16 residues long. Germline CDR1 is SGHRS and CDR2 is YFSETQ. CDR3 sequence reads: CASSFGVGFSGNTIYF. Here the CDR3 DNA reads TGCGCCAGCAGCTTCGGGGTGGGATTCTCTGGAAACACCATATATTTT.

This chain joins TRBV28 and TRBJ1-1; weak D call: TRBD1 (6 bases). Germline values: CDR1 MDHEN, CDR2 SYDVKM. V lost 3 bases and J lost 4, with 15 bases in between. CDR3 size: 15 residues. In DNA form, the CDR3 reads TGTGCCAGCAGTTTGGTGGGGGCAAGGGGCACTGAAGCTTTCTTT. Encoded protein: CASSLVGARGTEAFF.

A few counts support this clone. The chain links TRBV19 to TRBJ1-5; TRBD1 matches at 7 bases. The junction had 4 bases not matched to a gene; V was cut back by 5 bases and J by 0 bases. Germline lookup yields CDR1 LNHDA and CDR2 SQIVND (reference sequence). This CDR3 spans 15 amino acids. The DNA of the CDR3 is TGTGCCAGTAGTGTACGACAGGGTAGCAATCAGCCCCAGCATTTT. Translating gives CASSVRQGSNQPQHF.

The CDR3 coding sequence is TGTGCCAGCTCACCCGGTGACCTAGCCAAAAACATTCAGTACTTC. It specifies CASSPGDLAKNIQYF. The chain uses TRBV18 and TRBJ2-4, with no clear D. The CDR3 spans 15 residues. The V and J ends lost 3 bases and 0 bases respectively, with 9 bases between them. Germline loops: CDR1 KGHSH, CDR2 LQKENI.

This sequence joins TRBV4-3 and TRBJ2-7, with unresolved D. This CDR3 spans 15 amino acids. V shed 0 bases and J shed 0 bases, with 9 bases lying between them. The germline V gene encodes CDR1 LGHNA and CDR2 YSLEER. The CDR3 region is CASSQDPHNSYEQYF. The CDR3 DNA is TGCGCCAGCAGCCAAGATCCACATAACTCCTACGAGCAGTACTTC.

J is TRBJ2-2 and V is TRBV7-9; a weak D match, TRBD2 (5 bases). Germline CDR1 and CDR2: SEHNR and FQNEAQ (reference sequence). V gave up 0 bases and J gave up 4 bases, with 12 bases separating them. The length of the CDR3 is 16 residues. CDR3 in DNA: TGTGCCAGCAGCTTAGCTCGACTAATTGGCACCGGGGAGCTGTTTTTT. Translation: CASSLARLIGTGELFF. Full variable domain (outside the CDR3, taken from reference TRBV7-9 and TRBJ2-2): DTGVSQNPRHKITKRGQNVTFRCDPISEHNRLYWYRQTLGQGPEFLTYFQNEAQLEKSRLLSDRFSAERPKGSFSTLEIQRTEQGDSAMYLCASSLARLIGTGELFFGEGSRLTVL.

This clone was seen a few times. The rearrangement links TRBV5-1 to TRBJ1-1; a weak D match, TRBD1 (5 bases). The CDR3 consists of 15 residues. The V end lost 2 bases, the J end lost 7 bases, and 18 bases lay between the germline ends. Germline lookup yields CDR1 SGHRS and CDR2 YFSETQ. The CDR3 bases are TGCGCCAGCAGCTTTGGAAAACAGGTCGCAGGTGAAGCTTTCTTT. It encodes CASSFGKQVAGEAFF. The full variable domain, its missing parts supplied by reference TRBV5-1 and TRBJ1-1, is KAGVTQTPRYLIKTRGQQVTLSCSPISGHRSVSWYQQTPGQGLQFLFEYFSETQRNKGNFPGRFSGRQFSNSRSEMNVSTLELGDSALYLCASSFGKQVAGEAFFGQGTRLTVV.

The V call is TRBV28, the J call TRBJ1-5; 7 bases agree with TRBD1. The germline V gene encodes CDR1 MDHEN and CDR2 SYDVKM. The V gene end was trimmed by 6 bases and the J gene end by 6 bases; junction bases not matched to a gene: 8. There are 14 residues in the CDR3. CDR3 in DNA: TGTGCCAGCAGATATACAGGGGAAGGTCAGCCCCAGCATTTT. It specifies CASRYTGEGQPQHF.

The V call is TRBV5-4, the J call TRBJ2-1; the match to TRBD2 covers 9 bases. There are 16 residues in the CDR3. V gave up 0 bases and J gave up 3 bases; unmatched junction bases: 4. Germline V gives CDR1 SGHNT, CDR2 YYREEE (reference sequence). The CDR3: CASSLGGSGGYNEQFF. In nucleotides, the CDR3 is TGTGCCAGCAGCTTGGGTGGTAGCGGGGGCTACAATGAGCAGTTCTTC. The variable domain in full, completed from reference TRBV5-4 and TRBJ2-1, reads ETGVTQSPTHLIKTRGQQVTLRCSSQSGHNTVSWYQQALGQGPQFIFQYYREEENGRGNFPPRFSGLQFPNYSSELNVNALELDDSALYLCASSLGGSGGYNEQFFGPGTRLTVL.

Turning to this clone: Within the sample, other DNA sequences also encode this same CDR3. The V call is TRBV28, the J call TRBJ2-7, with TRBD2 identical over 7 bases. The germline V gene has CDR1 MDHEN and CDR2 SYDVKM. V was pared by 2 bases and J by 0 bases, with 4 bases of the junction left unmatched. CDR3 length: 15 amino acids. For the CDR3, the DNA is TGTGCCAGCAGTTTACGCGGGAGTGGCTCCTACGAGCAGTACTTC. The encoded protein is CASSLRGSGSYEQYF.

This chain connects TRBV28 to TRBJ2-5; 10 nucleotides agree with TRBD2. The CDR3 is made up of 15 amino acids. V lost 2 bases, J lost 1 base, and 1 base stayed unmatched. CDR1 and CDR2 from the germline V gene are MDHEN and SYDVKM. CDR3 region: CASSLASGGQETQYF. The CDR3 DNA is TGTGCCAGCAGTTTAGCTAGCGGGGGCCAAGAGACCCAGTACTTC. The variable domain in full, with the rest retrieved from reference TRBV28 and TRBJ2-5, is DVKVTQSSRYLVKRTGEKVFLECVQDMDHENMFWYRQDPGLGLRLIYFSYDVKMKEKGDIPEGYSVSREKKERFSLILESASTNQTSMYLCASSLASGGQETQYFGPGTRLLVL.

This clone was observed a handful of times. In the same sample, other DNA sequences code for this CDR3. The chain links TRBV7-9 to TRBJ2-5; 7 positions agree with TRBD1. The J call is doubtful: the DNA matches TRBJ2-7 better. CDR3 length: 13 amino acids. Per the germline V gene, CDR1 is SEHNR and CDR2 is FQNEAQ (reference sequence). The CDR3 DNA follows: TGTGCCAGCAGCAGACAGGGTGGCTACGAGCAGTACTTC. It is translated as CASSRQGGYEQYF.

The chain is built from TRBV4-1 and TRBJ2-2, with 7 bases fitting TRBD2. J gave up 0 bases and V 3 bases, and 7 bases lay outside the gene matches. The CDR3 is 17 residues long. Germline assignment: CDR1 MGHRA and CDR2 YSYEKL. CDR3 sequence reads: CASSQTLAATNTGELFF. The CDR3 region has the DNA TGCGCCAGCAGCCAGACGCTAGCGGCAACGAACACCGGGGAGCTGTTTTTT.

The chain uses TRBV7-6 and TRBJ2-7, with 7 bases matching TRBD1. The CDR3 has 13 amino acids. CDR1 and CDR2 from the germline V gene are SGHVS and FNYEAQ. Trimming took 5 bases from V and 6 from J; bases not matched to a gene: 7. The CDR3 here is CASSARTGTEQYF. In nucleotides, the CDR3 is TGTGCCAGCAGCGCACGGACAGGTACCGAGCAGTACTTC.

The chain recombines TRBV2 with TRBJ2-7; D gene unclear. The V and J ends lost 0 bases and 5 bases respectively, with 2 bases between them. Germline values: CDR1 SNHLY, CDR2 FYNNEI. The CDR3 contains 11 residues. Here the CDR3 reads CASSEAHEQYF. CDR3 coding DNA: TGTGCCAGCAGTGAAGCGCACGAGCAGTACTTC.

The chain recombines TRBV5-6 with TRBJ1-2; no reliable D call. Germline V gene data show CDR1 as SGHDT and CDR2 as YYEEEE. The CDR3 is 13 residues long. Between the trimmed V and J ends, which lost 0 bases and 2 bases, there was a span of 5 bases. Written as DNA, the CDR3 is TGTGCCAGCAGCTTGGAAGAGAACTATGGCTACACCTTC. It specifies CASSLEENYGYTF. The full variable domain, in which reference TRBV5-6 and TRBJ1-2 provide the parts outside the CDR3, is DAGVTQSPTHLIKTRGQQVTLRCSPKSGHDTVSWYQQALGQGPQFIFQYYEEEERQRGNFPDRFSGHQFPNYSSELNVNALLLGDSALYLCASSLEENYGYTFGSGTRLTVV.

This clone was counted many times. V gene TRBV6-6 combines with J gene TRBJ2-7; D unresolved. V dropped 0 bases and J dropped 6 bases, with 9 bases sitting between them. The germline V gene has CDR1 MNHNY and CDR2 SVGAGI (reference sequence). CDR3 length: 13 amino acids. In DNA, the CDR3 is TGTGCCAGCAGTTACTCGGGTGGGATCGAGCAGTACTTC. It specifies CASSYSGGIEQYF.

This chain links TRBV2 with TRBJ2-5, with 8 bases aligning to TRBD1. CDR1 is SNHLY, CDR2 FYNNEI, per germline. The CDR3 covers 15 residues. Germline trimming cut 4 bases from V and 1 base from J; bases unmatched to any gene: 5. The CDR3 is CASSVEGTGQETQYF. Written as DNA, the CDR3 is TGTGCCAGCAGTGTGGAGGGGACAGGCCAAGAGACCCAGTACTTC.

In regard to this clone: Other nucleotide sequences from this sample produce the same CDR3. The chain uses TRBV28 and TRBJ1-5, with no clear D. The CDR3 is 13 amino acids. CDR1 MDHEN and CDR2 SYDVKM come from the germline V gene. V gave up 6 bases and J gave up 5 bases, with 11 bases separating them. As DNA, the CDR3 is TGTGCCAGCAGGGAGGGAGGTGATCAGCCCCAGCATTTT. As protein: CASREGGDQPQHF.

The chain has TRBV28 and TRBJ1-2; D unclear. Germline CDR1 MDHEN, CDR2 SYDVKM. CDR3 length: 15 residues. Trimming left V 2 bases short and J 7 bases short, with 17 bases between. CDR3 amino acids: CASSLKALIRIGYTF. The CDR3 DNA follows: TGTGCCAGCAGTTTAAAGGCCCTTATAAGAATTGGCTACACCTTC.

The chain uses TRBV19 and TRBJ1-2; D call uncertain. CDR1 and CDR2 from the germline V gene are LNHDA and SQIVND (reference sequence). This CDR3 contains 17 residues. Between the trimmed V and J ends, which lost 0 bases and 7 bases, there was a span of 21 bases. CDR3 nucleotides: TGTGCCAGTAGTATAGATTGGGAAGCTAGGACTCGGAGTGGCTACACCTTC. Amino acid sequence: CASSIDWEARTRSGYTF. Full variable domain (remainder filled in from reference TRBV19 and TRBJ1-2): DGGITQSPKYLFRKEGQNVTLSCEQNLNHDAMYWYRQDPGQGLRLIYYSQIVNDFQKGDIAEGYSVSREKKESFPLTVTSAQKNPTAFYLCASSIDWEARTRSGYTFGSGTRLTVV.

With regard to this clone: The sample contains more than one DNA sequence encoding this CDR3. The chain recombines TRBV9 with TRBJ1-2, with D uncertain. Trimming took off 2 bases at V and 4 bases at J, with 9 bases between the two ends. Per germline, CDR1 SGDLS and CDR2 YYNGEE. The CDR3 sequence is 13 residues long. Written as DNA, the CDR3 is TGTGCCAGCAGCGTTGACGGGAGCTATGGCTACACCTTC. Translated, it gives CASSVDGSYGYTF.

This chain's CDR3 is CASSETSGRASGQFF. The CDR3 nucleotides read TGTGCCAGCAGTGAAACTAGCGGGAGGGCCAGTGGGCAGTTCTTC. V and J are TRBV25-1 and TRBJ2-1; the match to TRBD2 covers 13 bases. The CDR3 is 15 amino acids. Germline V gene data show CDR1 as MGHDK and CDR2 as SYGVNS. J gave up 12 bases and V 2 bases, and 7 bases lay outside the gene matches.

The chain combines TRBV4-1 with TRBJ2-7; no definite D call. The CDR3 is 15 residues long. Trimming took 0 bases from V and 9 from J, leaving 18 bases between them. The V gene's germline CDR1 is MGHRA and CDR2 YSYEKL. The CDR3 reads CASSQEPLGRAVQYF. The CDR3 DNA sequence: TGCGCCAGCAGCCAAGAGCCCCTCGGGCGTGCGGTGCAGTACTTC.

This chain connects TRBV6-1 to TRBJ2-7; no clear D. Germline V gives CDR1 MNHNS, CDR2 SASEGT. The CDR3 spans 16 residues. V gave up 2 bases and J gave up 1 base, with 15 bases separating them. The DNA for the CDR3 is TGTGCCAGCAGTGAATTTCCCCGGAAGCGATCCTACGAGCAGTACTTC. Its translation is CASSEFPRKRSYEQYF.

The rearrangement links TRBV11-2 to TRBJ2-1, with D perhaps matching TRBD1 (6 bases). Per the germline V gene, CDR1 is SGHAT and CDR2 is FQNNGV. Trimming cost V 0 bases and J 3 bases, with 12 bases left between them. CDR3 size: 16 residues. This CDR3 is CASSLEWGTSYNEQFF. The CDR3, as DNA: TGTGCCAGCAGCTTAGAGTGGGGGACAAGCTACAATGAGCAGTTCTTC.